Reported below is one T cell receptor beta chain. From germline, CDR1 is ENHRY and CDR2 SYGVKD. The V and J ends lost 4 bases and 5 bases respectively, with 17 bases between them. This CDR3 comprises 15 residues. All donors qualified as healthy HIV-negative adults and had experienced no recent acute infections or vaccinations. The table came from immunoSEQ multiplex PCR; TCRdb's copy has only in-frame clones and leaves some out. The table shows approximately 530,000 clones, with roughly 95% occurring only once. The data were obtained in a study of shared clonotypes between healthy human individuals. Study context: A few men and two women, aged 18 to 49, were donors.

Sequenced sample: naive CD4+ T cells sorted from blood. The subset denotes: CD45RA+ positively selected. This clonotype was obtained from a woman aged 25 to 39 in good health. The chain carries TRBV10-3 and TRBJ1-1, with D tentatively TRBD1 (5 bases). CDR3 in amino acids: CAISANAGEKTEAFF. As DNA, the CDR3 is TGTGCCATCAGTGCGAACGCGGGGGAAAAAACTGAAGCTTTCTTT.